Detailed here is one TCR beta chain. Its antigen is not yet known. No base-level quality is on record; no much larger clone is a single base apart. Participants in the prospective study were aged 18 to 89 years, lived in 20 to 25 United States geographic areas, and enrolled through a virtual design. Cohort assignment in the prospective study relied on participant-reported clinical history from a screening survey and a study questionnaire. For ImmuneRACE Cohort 3, a participant was defined as recovered based on two consecutive negative NP/OP PCR tests, clearance by a healthcare professional, or resolution of symptoms. Each participant in the prospective study had whole blood, serum and a nasopharyngeal or oropharyngeal swab collected by mobile phlebotomists. Participants in the prospective study had the option to provide additional blood draws and questionnaires over a roughly 2-month period. Prospective study blood samples were shipped either frozen or at room temperature before DNA extraction.

The sample comes from a study of blood T cell repertoires in COVID-19 (dated by TCRdb to the early 2020s). About the full investigation: Samples covering the acute and convalescent phases of COVID-19 were provided by collaborators in the United States, Italy and Spain. The material from the prospective study consisted of cDNA or gDNA derived from T cells, B-cell-depleted T cells, or PBMCs. Deeply sampled blood TCRbeta repertoires from subjects exposed to, actively infected with, or recovered from COVID-19 were included in the dataset. The repertoires were released in a freely available public database meant as a resource for research on the immune response to SARS-CoV-2. Samples were obtained from the ongoing ImmuneRACE study (first 160 participants) and from over a thousand subjects provided by 6 global collaborators. The sample metadata nearly always contained a de-identified subject ID, COVID-19 status, age in years and sex. Where HLA class I and class II types were available, the types were taken from metadata supplied by the sample provider, not from assay-based typing. What the study reported, not specific to this receptor: The quantity of clinical and demographic metadata differed by source and by participant and was supplied without curation.

The immunoSEQ Assay, a bias-controlled multiplex PCR, was used to amplify TCRbeta CDR3 regions from genomic DNA. As for how the authors treated the data: The number of nucleated cells in each sample was estimated from the amplification of reference gene primers within the assay. Sequence reads were collapsed and filtered to measure the absolute abundance of every unique TCRbeta CDR3 rearrangement. For each sample, productive Simpson clonality was calculated as the square root of Simpson's diversity index across productive rearrangements. Drawn from immuneACCESS, this table holds only the in-frame rearrangements with V and J called that TCRdb kept. Clones are partly lost; checked studies trace under half to an unresolved V gene and leave the rest unexplained. V and J calls and clone size are given by that table; D and trimming were obtained from the DNA. The table for this sample lists hundreds of thousands of clones; over 80% of them were counted only once. The ten largest clones take up 1.9% of the sample.

Counted from cysteine to phenylalanine, this CDR3 has 12 amino acids. Only CDR3 DNA is held: 36 bases, read in frame from base 1. V gives up 3 bases and J gives up 7 bases, and the segment between their germline ends measures 9 bases. The germline V gene encodes CDR1 ENHRY and CDR2 SYGVKD. The source is a young woman who had recovered from COVID-19. The rearranged segments are TRBV10-3 and TRBJ1-1; the D gene is possibly TRBD1, with 5 bases matching. Sequenced input: PBMCs or T cells enriched from blood (not recorded which). The DNA sequence is as follows: TGTGCCATCAGTGATACAGGATATGAAGCTTTCTTT. The translation is CAISDTGYEAFF.